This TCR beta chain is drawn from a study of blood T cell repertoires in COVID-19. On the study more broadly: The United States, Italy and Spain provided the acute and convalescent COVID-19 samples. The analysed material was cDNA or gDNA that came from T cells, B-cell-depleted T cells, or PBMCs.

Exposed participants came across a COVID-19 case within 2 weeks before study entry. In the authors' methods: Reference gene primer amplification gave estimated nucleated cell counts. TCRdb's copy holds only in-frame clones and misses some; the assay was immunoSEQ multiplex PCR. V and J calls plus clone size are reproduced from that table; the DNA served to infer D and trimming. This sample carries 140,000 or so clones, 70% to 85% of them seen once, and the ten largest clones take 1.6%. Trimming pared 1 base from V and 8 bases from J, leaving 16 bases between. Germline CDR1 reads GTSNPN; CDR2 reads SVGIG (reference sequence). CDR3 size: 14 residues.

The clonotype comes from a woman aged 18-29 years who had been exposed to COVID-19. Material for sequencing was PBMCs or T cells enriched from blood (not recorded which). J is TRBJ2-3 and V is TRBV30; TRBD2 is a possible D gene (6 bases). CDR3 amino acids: CAWSGAGLIGTQYF. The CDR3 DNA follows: TGTGCCTGGAGTGGGGCGGGACTCATAGGTACGCAGTATTTT.